The next 14 T cell receptor beta chains were all read from a single sample in a study of blood T cell repertoires in COVID-19 (dated by TCRdb to about 2020). The library was prepared using the immunoSEQ multiplex PCR assay. Drawn from immuneACCESS, this table holds only the in-frame rearrangements with V and J called that TCRdb kept. Clones are partly lost; checked studies trace under half to an unresolved V gene and leave the rest unexplained. This sample has about 100,000 clones in its table, and about nine tenths of those were observed once. Together, the top ten hold around 7% of the sample. The sequenced sample consisted of peripheral blood. The receptors shown here come from a man between 45 and 60 years old with active or convalescent COVID-19.

The V call is TRBV7-9, the J call TRBJ1-1, with D possibly matching TRBD1 (5 bases). Germline-derived CDR1 and CDR2 are SEHNR and FQNEAQ (reference sequence). The CDR3 runs to 14 residues. The V end lost 1 base, the J end lost 6 bases, and 12 bases lay between the germline ends. The CDR3 region has the DNA TGTGCCAGCAGCTTAGGTACCCAGGGTCCTGAAGCTTTCTTT. Amino acids: CASSLGTQGPEAFF.

The chain employs TRBV3-1 (or the pseudogene TRBV3-2) and TRBJ2-3; no clear D gene. The CDR3 loop spans 15 amino acids. Germline V gives CDR1 LGHDT, CDR2 YNNKEL (reference sequence). The V end lost 1 base, the J end lost 1 base, and 9 bases lay between the germline ends. The CDR3 nucleotides are TGTGCCAGCAGCCAAGGGCGCCTAGGCACAGATACGCAGTATTTT. This sequence encodes CASSQGRLGTDTQYF.

This rearrangement joins TRBV7-9 to TRBJ1-1; D is possibly TRBD1 (6 bases). Per the germline V gene, CDR1 is SEHNR and CDR2 is FQNEAQ (reference sequence). Trimming took 1 base from V and 4 from J, leaving 10 bases between them. This CDR3 has 14 residues. The chain's CDR3 is CASSLEIGGTEAFF. Here the CDR3 DNA reads TGTGCCAGCAGCTTAGAAATAGGGGGCACTGAAGCTTTCTTT.

V gene TRBV27 combines with J gene TRBJ1-5; 12 bases agree with TRBD1. The trim removed 6 bases at V and 3 bases at J, leaving 6 bases unmatched. Germline lookup yields CDR1 MNHEY and CDR2 SMNVEV (reference sequence). CDR3 size: 16 residues. This chain's CDR3 is CASSRDRGLNNQPQHF. The CDR3 DNA follows: TGTGCCAGCAGCAGGGACAGGGGGCTCAACAATCAGCCCCAGCATTTT.

This chain links TRBV19 with TRBJ2-7, with D possibly matching TRBD1 (6 bases). CDR3 length: 15 amino acids. Germline loops: CDR1 LNHDA, CDR2 SQIVND (reference sequence). V gave up 7 bases and J gave up 4 bases, with 20 bases separating them. CDR3 nucleotides: TGTGCCAGTACCCATCGCCCGGCAGGGGTGTACGAGCAGTACTTC. Translated, it gives CASTHRPAGVYEQYF. Full variable domain (outside the CDR3, taken from reference TRBV19 and TRBJ2-7): DGGITQSPKYLFRKEGQNVTLSCEQNLNHDAMYWYRQDPGQGLRLIYYSQIVNDFQKGDIAEGYSVSREKKESFPLTVTSAQKNPTAFYLCASTHRPAGVYEQYFGPGTRLTVT.

J is TRBJ1-2 and V is TRBV30, with D perhaps matching TRBD1 (6 bases). Deletions cut 6 bases from V and 0 bases from J, with 14 bases between. The CDR3 contains 14 residues. Germline CDR1 reads GTSNPN; CDR2 reads SVGIG (reference sequence). The CDR3 protein is CACFIQGANYGYTF. The CDR3 DNA reads as TGTGCCTGTTTCATACAGGGCGCTAACTATGGCTACACCTTC.

In this sample, this clone turned up many times. The chain carries TRBV28 and TRBJ2-5, with D perhaps TRBD2 (5 bases). CDR1 is MDHEN and CDR2 is SYDVKM in the germline V gene. The CDR3 contains 14 residues. Trimming took 1 base from V and 2 from J, leaving 8 bases between them. CDR3 sequence (DNA): TGTGCCAGCAGTTTATACGGAGGACAAGAGACCCAGTACTTC. This sequence encodes CASSLYGGQETQYF.

The rearrangement uses TRBV14 and TRBJ2-7; TRBD2 matches at 11 bases. V shed 3 bases, J shed 2 bases, and the junction held 3 bases outside the gene matches. There are 15 residues in the CDR3. Germline V CDR1 and CDR2: SGHDN, FVKESK. The CDR3 region is CASSQLAGGPYEQYF. The CDR3 DNA reads as TGTGCCAGCAGCCAGCTAGCGGGGGGCCCCTACGAGCAGTACTTC.

The rearrangement uses TRBV5-1 and TRBJ1-3, with D possibly being TRBD1 (6 bases). Trimming took off 1 base at V and 0 bases at J, with 17 bases between the two ends. The CDR3 runs 18 residues. Germline V gene data show CDR1 as SGHRS and CDR2 as YFSETQ. The CDR3 region is CASSLNVAGASSGNTIYF. CDR3 coding DNA: TGCGCCAGCAGCTTGAATGTGGCAGGGGCGTCCTCTGGAAACACCATATATTTT.

In this sample, this clone turned up once. J is TRBJ2-5 and V is TRBV7-9; a weak D match, TRBD1 (6 bases). The CDR3 spans 16 residues. From germline, CDR1 is SEHNR and CDR2 FQNEAQ (reference sequence). Trimming pared 5 bases from V and 2 bases from J, leaving 18 bases between. The DNA for the CDR3 is TGTGCCAGCAGCCACCACAGGGTAGCAGTACAAGAGACCCAGTACTTC. It specifies CASSHHRVAVQETQYF.

The chain links TRBV5-1 to TRBJ1-6; D not resolved. Trimming took 0 bases from V and 7 from J, leaving 11 bases between them. The CDR3 has 15 residues. Germline CDR1 reads SGHRS; CDR2 reads YFSETQ. In nucleotides, the CDR3 is TGCGCCAGCAGCTTGGATCGGGTCCAAAATTCACCCCTCCACTTT. This encodes CASSLDRVQNSPLHF.

The CDR3 is CASSLPAGGDTEAFF. DNA for the CDR3: TGTGCCAGCAGCTTGCCCGCAGGGGGAGACACTGAAGCTTTCTTT. This rearrangement joins TRBV5-4 to TRBJ1-1, with 7 bases lining up with TRBD1. Germline V gene lookup returns CDR1 SGHNT and CDR2 YYREEE (reference sequence). Losses at the gene ends were 1 base for V and 3 bases for J; bases not matched to a gene: 6. The CDR3 spans 15 residues.

The V call is TRBV3-1 (or the pseudogene TRBV3-2), the J call TRBJ1-1; maybe TRBD1 (6 bases). Per germline, CDR1 LGHDT and CDR2 YNNKEL (reference sequence). The CDR3 runs to 13 residues. V was shortened by 1 base and J by 5 bases, with 8 bases between the two germline ends. CDR3 loop: CASSQVGGTEAFF. DNA of the CDR3: TGTGCCAGCAGCCAAGTAGGGGGTACTGAAGCTTTCTTT.

The CDR3 region has the DNA TGTGCCAGCCGAACAGGGGACCCCAATCAGCCCCAGCATTTT. Translated, it gives CASRTGDPNQPQHF. The chain has TRBV28 and TRBJ1-5, with 7 bases lining up with TRBD1. Trimming took 8 bases from V and 3 from J; bases not matched to a gene: 7. The CDR3 is 14 amino acids. Germline-derived CDR1 and CDR2 are MDHEN and SYDVKM. The variable domain in full, completed from reference TRBV28 and TRBJ1-5, reads DVKVTQSSRYLVKRTGEKVFLECVQDMDHENMFWYRQDPGLGLRLIYFSYDVKMKEKGDIPEGYSVSREKKERFSLILESASTNQTSMYLCASRTGDPNQPQHFGDGTRLSIL.